Reported below is one T cell receptor beta chain. Its antigen remains unidentified. Compared with germline, one end of the junction differs, possibly owing to a read error. The data originate from a study of prognosis after radiotherapy for stage I lung cancer. At the level of the study: Individuals with stage I non-small cell lung cancer joined the cohort between April 2018 and January 2019. Under 15 cases involved newly diagnosed primary stage I lung tumors, and roughly five involved oligometastatic NSCLC subsequent to surgical resection of the primary tumor.

Findings of the study overall: Frequencies of TRBV and TRBJ gene use reportedly varied by whether patients had metastases.

TCR beta CDR3 amplification from genomic DNA was performed by two-round multiplex PCR. First-round PCR amplification was performed with primers specific to each TRBV and TRBJ gene. PCR's second round employed universal primers. MiXCR, applied by TCRdb to the multiplex PCR reads, yields one record per CDR3 protein. The sample holds roughly 17,000 distinct CDR3 sequences; roughly two fifths are singletons and the top ten take about 39%. The CDR3 has 14 residues. The source was PBMCs, collected before or after stereotactic body radiation therapy (not recorded which). The chain couples TRBV12-3 or TRBV12-4 to TRBJ2-7; D is undetermined. This clonotype was sampled from a donor over 45 with non-small cell lung cancer. The CDR3 sequence is CASSLGRKCYDQYF. In nucleotides, the CDR3 is TGTGCCAGCAGTTTAGGGCGGAAATGCTACGACCAGTACTTC.